A single sample gave rise to the 28 T cell receptor delta chains below, sequenced in a study of gammadelta T cells in human blood. TCRdb re-called the RT-PCR reads through CATT. The repertoire has roughly 530 delta-chain clones, 25% to 40% of them found once; the top ten carry under 35%. The sample comprised Vgamma9Vdelta2 gamma-delta T cells from adult blood. These receptors were taken from a human donor.

The V call is TRDV2, the J call TRDJ3, with 8 bases fitting TRDD3. In germline, CDR1 is GEAIGNYY, CDR2 EKD. This CDR3 is 19 amino acids long. Trimming removed 0 bases from V and 0 bases from J; junction bases left unmatched: 6. CDR3 sequence (DNA): TGTGCCTGTGACACCGTACTGGGGGGGAGCTCCTGGGACACCCGACAGATGTTTTTC. Translating it yields CACDTVLGGSSWDTRQMFF.

This clone is large in the sample. In the same sample, other DNA sequences code for this CDR3. V and J are TRDV2 and TRDJ1; 10 positions agree with TRDD3. The CDR3 length is 14 residues. From germline, CDR1 is GEAIGNYY and CDR2 EKD. The V segment lost 3 bases and the J segment 3 bases; nucleotides outside the gene matches: 3. CDR3 protein: CACDEWGIPDKLIF. The CDR3 region has the DNA TGTGCCTGTGACGAGTGGGGGATACCCGATAAACTCATCTTT.

By proportion, this clone is large (0.1 to 1%). J is TRDJ1 and V is TRDV2; D is possibly TRDD3 (5 bases). V shed 0 bases and J shed 7 bases, with 17 bases lying between them. Germline V CDR1 and CDR2: GEAIGNYY, EKD. The CDR3 extends over 15 amino acids. DNA for the CDR3: TGTGCCTGTGACACCGTTGGGGCAAAGAGGGGTAAACTCATCTTT. Amino acid sequence: CACDTVGAKRGKLIF.

The table lists this clone with a count of one. A far bigger clonotype differs at one base, so this is likely a read error. The gene calls are TRDV2 and TRDJ1; D is perhaps TRDD3 (5 bases). CDR1 and CDR2 (germline): GEAIGNYY, EKD. Between the trimmed V and J ends, which lost 3 bases and 0 bases, there was a span of 10 bases. This CDR3 has 14 amino acids. DNA of the CDR3: TGTGCCTGTGACCCCGTCTGGGACACCGATAAACTCATCTTT. This encodes CACDPVWDTDKLIF.

Of note for this clone: This may stem from a read error, because a much larger clone lies one nucleotide away. V is TRDV2 and J is TRDJ1, with 9 bases identical to TRDD3. Germline assignment: CDR1 GEAIGNYY and CDR2 EKD. The length of the CDR3 is 14 residues. Trimming removed 3 bases from V and 7 bases from J; junction bases left unmatched: 8. The chain's CDR3 is CACDPVLGERKLIF. For the CDR3, the DNA is TGTGCCTGTGACCCCGTACTGGGGGAACGTAAACTCATCTTT.

Only a few counts were recorded for this clone. This may stem from a read error, because a much larger clone lies one nucleotide away. Additional DNA sequences in this sample encode the identical CDR3. The chain couples TRDV2 to TRDJ1; 10 nucleotides line up with TRDD3. The germline V gene encodes CDR1 GEAIGNYY and CDR2 EKD. V lost 3 bases to trimming and J lost 5 bases; unmatched junction nucleotides: 5. The CDR3 length is 14 residues. In nucleotides, the CDR3 is TGTGCCTGTGACGAGTGGGGGATACCAGATAAACTCATCTTT. Its protein is CACDEWGIPDKLIF.

On this clone itself: A far larger clone is off by one base, so a read error is likely. The sample has other DNA sequences that encode this CDR3 too. The chain employs TRDV2 and TRDJ3; D is unresolved. The germline V gene has CDR1 GEAIGNYY and CDR2 EKD. This CDR3 has 19 residues. The CDR3 loop is CACDTVEGDNSWDTRQMFF. For the CDR3, the DNA is TGTGCTTGTGACACCGTCGAGGGAGACAACTCCTGGGACACCCGACAGATGTTTTTC.

This clone ranks as large. Other DNA sequences in this specimen translate into the identical CDR3. This chain connects TRDV2 to TRDJ3, with 13 bases matching TRDD3. The CDR3 contains 19 residues. Germline-derived CDR1 and CDR2 are GEAIGNYY and EKD. Trimming at V came to 3 bases and at J to 2 bases, leaving 6 bases not matched to a gene. CDR3 amino acids: CACDQLGDTLPWDTRQMFF. The CDR3 DNA reads TGTGCCTGTGACCAACTGGGGGATACGCTACCCTGGGACACCCGACAGATGTTTTTC.

V usage is TRDV2 and J usage is TRDJ1; D not resolved. The length of the CDR3 is 18 residues. V was shortened by 0 bases and J by 6 bases, with 25 bases between the two germline ends. The germline V gene encodes CDR1 GEAIGNYY and CDR2 EKD. The CDR3 loop is CACDTVSSVSEGANKLIF. For the CDR3, the DNA is TGTGCCTGTGACACCGTATCCTCTGTTTCAGAAGGGGCTAATAAACTCATCTTT.

Note on this clone: A far larger clone is just one base off, so this is likely a read error. V usage is TRDV2 and J usage is TRDJ1; 12 bases align to TRDD3. This CDR3 has 20 residues. In germline, CDR1 is GEAIGNYY, CDR2 EKD. Losses at the gene ends were 0 bases for V and 4 bases for J; bases not matched to a gene: 17. The DNA for the CDR3 is TGTGCCTGTGACACCGTACTGGGGGATACCGTTCATACGGACAACGATAAACTCATCTTT. Amino acids: CACDTVLGDTVHTDNDKLIF.

The table lists this clone with a few counts. This clone may be a read error of a much larger clone one base away. The sample has other DNA sequences that encode this CDR3 too. This sequence joins TRDV2 and TRDJ1; no clear D gene. The length of the CDR3 is 18 residues. Germline V gene data show CDR1 as GEAIGNYY and CDR2 as EKD. The CDR3 region has the DNA TGTGCCTGTGACACCGTTGGGCCCCTCAAAGGCGACACTGATAAACTCATCTTT. Its translation: CACDTVGPLKGDTDKLIF.

Note on this clone: With a far larger clone one base away, a read error is the likely cause. The chain combines TRDV2 with TRDJ1; TRDD3 matches 8 bases. Trimming took 3 bases from V and 10 from J; bases not matched to a gene: 12. Germline lookup yields CDR1 GEAIGNYY and CDR2 EKD. This CDR3 has 14 residues. The CDR3, as DNA: TGTGCCTGTGACGGGATACTGGGGGTTACTGCACTCATCTTT. Encoded protein: CACDGILGVTALIF.

This clone rates as large. The sample holds other DNA sequences that translate to the same CDR3. J is TRDJ1 and V is TRDV2; TRDD3 matches 11 bases. In germline, CDR1 is GEAIGNYY, CDR2 EKD. V lost 2 bases, J lost 3 bases, and 16 bases stayed unmatched. The CDR3 contains 19 residues. CDR3 region: CACDRLLVLGDSGADKLIF. The CDR3 nucleotides are TGTGCCTGTGACAGACTTCTAGTACTGGGGGATAGTGGCGCCGATAAACTCATCTTT.

Judged by abundance, this clone is large. The sample holds other DNA sequences that translate to the same CDR3. The V and J genes are TRDV2 and TRDJ1; 8 bases fit TRDD3. The length of the CDR3 is 18 residues. Germline assignment: CDR1 GEAIGNYY and CDR2 EKD. After removal of 0 bases from V and 2 bases from J, the junction contained 13 bases not matched to a gene. As DNA, the CDR3 is TGTGCCTGTGACACCGTAGGGCTACTGGGGGGTACGACCGATAAACTCATCTTT. This sequence encodes CACDTVGLLGGTTDKLIF.

To note about this clone: This likely traces to a read error, being one base from a far larger clone. Other nucleotide sequences in the sample specify the same CDR3. The chain carries TRDV2 and TRDJ1, with 9 positions matching TRDD3. Germline V CDR1 and CDR2: GEAIGNYY, EKD. With V trimmed by 0 bases and J by 5 bases, 9 bases remained unmatched. This CDR3 has 16 amino acids. The CDR3 coding sequence is TGTGCCTGTGACACCCTGGGGGATGTGCGTACAGATAAACTCATCTTT. This sequence encodes CACDTLGDVRTDKLIF.

This clone is deemed large. This CDR3 is also generated by other DNA sequences in the sample. The V gene is TRDV2, the J gene TRDJ1; TRDD3 matches 7 bases. The CDR3 is 20 amino acids. V was clipped by 0 bases and J by 0 bases; unmatched bases: 18. Germline CDR1 reads GEAIGNYY; CDR2 reads EKD. The CDR3 loop is CACDTVSTGAPLSYTDKLIF. Here the CDR3 DNA reads TGTGCCTGTGACACCGTGAGTACTGGGGCCCCCCTCTCGTACACCGATAAACTCATCTTT.

This clone has only a few counts. This sequence may be a read error, since a much larger clone differs from it by one base. This specimen includes other DNA sequences encoding the same CDR3. The chain employs TRDV2 and TRDJ1; perhaps D is TRDD2 or TRDD3 (8 bases each). This CDR3 has 23 residues. Germline loops: CDR1 GEAIGNYY, CDR2 EKD. CDR3 sequence reads: CACDTLPTETLTGGTPYTDKLIF. DNA of the CDR3: TGTGCCTGTGACACCCTTCCTACGGAGACACTGACTGGGGGGACCCCGTACACTGATAAACTCATCTTT.

As to this clone: Given a far larger clone just one base away, this is likely a sequencing read error. This chain joins TRDV2 and TRDJ3; 8 bases map to TRDD3. The CDR3 covers 19 residues. Germline CDR1 and CDR2: GEAIGNYY and EKD. V lost 2 bases and J lost 0; bases outside the gene matches: 8. The CDR3 region is CACDKVPGDSSWDTRQMFF. The CDR3 DNA is TGTGCCTGTGACAAAGTACCGGGGGATAGCTCCTGGGACACCCGACAGATGTTTTTC.

This clone is categorized as large. This specimen includes other DNA sequences encoding the same CDR3. The chain has TRDV2 and TRDJ1, with 11 bases fitting TRDD3. The CDR3 sequence is 19 residues long. In germline, CDR1 is GEAIGNYY, CDR2 EKD. J gave up 0 bases and V 4 bases, and 15 bases lay outside the gene matches. CDR3 protein: CACEPVHGGYAEHTDKLIF. CDR3 coding DNA: TGTGCCTGTGAACCGGTACATGGGGGATACGCTGAGCACACCGATAAACTCATCTTT.

With respect to this clone: This likely reflects a read error, since a far larger clone is one base away. Other nucleotide sequences in the sample specify the same CDR3. The chain carries TRDV2 and TRDJ1; 7 nucleotides agree with TRDD3. V trimming: 0 bases; J trimming: 0 bases; junction bases outside the gene matches: 18. Germline V lookup: CDR1 GEAIGNYY, CDR2 EKD. CDR3 length equals 20 residues. The CDR3 nucleotides are TGTGCCTGTGACACCCTTGAAACGGGGGGATCCTCCGAGGACACCGATAAACTCATCTTT. Translating it yields CACDTLETGGSSEDTDKLIF.

A word on this clone: Possible read error: a much larger clone is one base away. This same CDR3 is encoded by further DNA sequences in the sample. This sequence joins TRDV2 and TRDJ3; TRDD3 aligns across 13 bases. From germline, CDR1 is GEAIGNYY and CDR2 EKD. The CDR3 consists of 19 residues. The CDR3 region has the DNA TGTGCGTGTGACTCGCCACTGGGGGATACGTCCTGGGACACCCGACAGATGTTTTTC. The encoded protein is CACDSPLGDTSWDTRQMFF.

This clone has more than one count but fewer than ten. A much larger clone is a single base away; this may be a read error. The identical CDR3 is also encoded by other nucleotide sequences in the sample. The V and J genes are TRDV2 and TRDJ1; TRDD3 aligns across 7 bases. The CDR3 totals 18 residues. The germline V gene has CDR1 GEAIGNYY and CDR2 EKD. Trimming removed 1 base from V and 5 bases from J; junction bases left unmatched: 18. CDR3 DNA sequence: TGTGCCTGTGACACTTTGCACACTGGGGATGACTTGACTGATAAACTCATCTTT. Residues: CACDTLHTGDDLTDKLIF.

As for this clone: This is likely an artifact of a read error, given a far larger clone one base away. This chain connects TRDV2 to TRDJ3; D not certain. Germline CDR1 and CDR2: GEAIGNYY and EKD. This CDR3 region has 19 residues. V lost 0 bases, J lost 0 bases, and 14 bases lay in between. The CDR3 DNA reads as TGTGCCTGTGACACCATCGAGGGAGACAACTCCTGGGACACCCGACAGATGTTTTTC. This translates into CACDTIEGDNSWDTRQMFF.

This clone is categorized as large. In the same sample, other DNA sequences code for this CDR3. The genes are TRDV2 and TRDJ1; 10 bases agree with TRDD3. This CDR3 is 17 amino acids long. Germline V gene lookup returns CDR1 GEAIGNYY and CDR2 EKD. V lost 0 bases to trimming and J lost 0 bases; unmatched junction nucleotides: 6. Here the CDR3 reads CACDTLGTGGYTDKLIF. The DNA of the CDR3 is TGTGCCTGTGACACCCTCGGTACTGGGGGATACACCGATAAACTCATCTTT.

About this clone itself: A read error likely explains this, since a far larger clone differs by one base. Other DNA sequences in this sample translate to the same CDR3. The chain has TRDV2 and TRDJ1; 10 positions agree with TRDD3. Per germline, CDR1 GEAIGNYY and CDR2 EKD. The CDR3 runs to 20 residues. CDR3 DNA sequence: TGTGCCTGTGACACCCTTGAAACTGGGGGATCCTCCGAGGACACAGATAAACTCATCTTT. Amino acids: CACDTLETGGSSEDTDKLIF.

This clone is large by share. J is TRDJ3 and V is TRDV2; TRDD3 matches 9 bases. The CDR3 consists of 20 residues. Trimming cost V 3 bases and J 1 base; bases outside gene matches: 12. Per the germline V gene, CDR1 is GEAIGNYY and CDR2 is EKD. As DNA, the CDR3 is TGTGCCTGTGACCCCATAAATACTGGGGGAGGTTCCTGGGACACCCGACAGATGTTTTTC. Its protein product is CACDPINTGGGSWDTRQMFF.

There are a few counts of this clone. This may be a read error, as it is one base from a much larger clone. Other DNA sequences in the sample encode the same CDR3. This rearrangement joins TRDV2 to TRDJ1; possible D gene TRDD3, 5 bases. CDR3 length equals 15 residues. CDR1 is GEAIGNYY and CDR2 is EKD in the germline V gene. The CDR3 region is CACDTLGMYTDKLIF. The CDR3 region has the DNA TGTGCCTGTGACACCCTAGGGATGTACACAGATAAACTCATCTTT.

Sample share makes this clone hyperexpanded. Other nucleotide sequences from this sample produce the same CDR3. This chain joins TRDV2 and TRDJ1; 7 nucleotides agree with TRDD3. The V and J ends lost 3 bases and 8 bases, in that order; junction bases with no gene match: 23. Per the germline V gene, CDR1 is GEAIGNYY and CDR2 is EKD. There are 18 residues in the CDR3. CDR3 nucleotide sequence: TGTGCCTGTGACCCCGCTACGTCGCGGGGGATTGGGTTTGGGAAACTCATCTTT. It yields the protein CACDPATSRGIGFGKLIF.